The T cell receptor beta chain under discussion was sequenced for a study of blood T cell repertoires in COVID-19 (dated by TCRdb to the early 2020s). A note on the overall study: Samples covering the acute and convalescent phases of COVID-19 were provided by collaborators in the United States, Italy and Spain. Where HLA class I and class II types were available, the types were taken from metadata supplied by the sample provider, not from assay-based typing. Subjects who had been exposed to COVID-19, were actively infected with it, or had recovered from it provided the deeply sampled blood TCRbeta repertoires that made up the dataset. Samples came from the ongoing ImmuneRACE study (first 160 participants) plus 1,254 subjects from 6 global collaborators. The prospective study material was composed of cDNA or gDNA derived from T cells, B-cell-depleted T cells, or PBMCs. Sample metadata almost always included a de-identified subject ID, COVID-19 status, age in years and sex. The repertoires were made available in a free public database intended to serve as a resource for research on the immune response to SARS-CoV-2.

Remarks on this clone: Its recognized antigen is unknown. Base qualities are missing; no much larger clone stands one base away.

The immunoSEQ Assay, a bias-controlled multiplex PCR, was used to amplify TCRbeta CDR3 regions from genomic DNA. The authors' pipeline ran thus. The number of nucleated cells in each sample was estimated by amplification of reference gene primers within the assay. Sequence reads were collapsed and filtered to measure the absolute abundance of every unique TCRbeta CDR3 rearrangement. For each sample, productive Simpson clonality was calculated by taking the square root of Simpson's diversity index across productive rearrangements. TCRdb re-hosts the immuneACCESS table, in-frame sequences only. Its copies lack some clones; in the studies checked, an unresolved V gene accounts for under half of them, and the cause for the rest is not known. V and J calls and clone size are as listed in that table; D and trimming were resolved from the DNA. The sample table contains over 45,000 clones; only one count was recorded for roughly four fifths of them. The top ten hold 6% to 7.5% of the sample.

The paper's findings and limits, for the study overall: How much clinical and demographic metadata was included differed by source and by participant, and the metadata was provided uncurated.

Reading the germline V gene gives CDR1 SGHTA and CDR2 FQGTGA. Trimming removed 7 bases from V and 3 bases from J, leaving 9 bases between the germline ends. There are 13 amino acids in the CDR3, from cysteine to phenylalanine inclusive. Only CDR3 DNA remains: 39 bases, in frame from the first base. Collaborating institutions collected whole blood in K2EDTA tubes following their own protocols. Collaborator samples were shipped for TCRbeta analysis as frozen whole blood, isolated PBMCs, or DNA extracted from either sample type. Sequenced sample: peripheral blood. This chain is built from TRBV7-3 and TRBJ2-2; the D gene is possibly TRBD2, with 6 bases matching. The receptor was isolated from a man between 60 and 75 years old with active COVID-19. The DNA reads TGTGCCAGCACTGGACTACACACCGGGGAGCTGTTTTTT. This is translated as CASTGLHTGELFF.